The 27 T cell receptor beta chains given below trace back to one sample, sequenced in a study of cytomegalovirus exposure and HLA in healthy donors. With 60 Vbeta and 13 Jbeta primers, the PCR was carried out. TCRdb's copy holds only in-frame clones and misses some; the assay was immunoSEQ multiplex PCR. The data show under 200,000 clones, with approximately 12% seen just once and under 10% held by the top ten. Sequenced: PBMCs. The receptor set was obtained from a man over 45 in good health and CMV-seropositive.

This clone was detected a few times. The chain couples TRBV5-6 to TRBJ1-2, with 8 bases identical to TRBD1. V lost 4 bases and J lost 3; bases outside the gene matches: 8. This CDR3 region has 15 residues. CDR1 SGHDT and CDR2 YYEEEE come from the germline V gene. Here the CDR3 DNA reads TGTGCCAGCAGCACGACAGGGGAGGACGACTATGGCTACACCTTC. Protein: CASSTTGEDDYGYTF.

The V and J genes are TRBV19 and TRBJ2-1; 11 bases are shared with TRBD2. V was pared by 5 bases and J by 0 bases, with 0 bases of the junction left unmatched. Germline-derived CDR1 and CDR2 are LNHDA and SQIVND (reference sequence). This CDR3 has 15 amino acids. The CDR3 DNA follows: TGTGCCAGTAGTGGGACTAGCGGCTCCTACAATGAGCAGTTCTTC. The encoded protein is CASSGTSGSYNEQFF. The full variable domain, rest sourced from reference TRBV19 and TRBJ2-1, is DGGITQSPKYLFRKEGQNVTLSCEQNLNHDAMYWYRQDPGQGLRLIYYSQIVNDFQKGDIAEGYSVSREKKESFPLTVTSAQKNPTAFYLCASSGTSGSYNEQFFGPGTRLTVL.

In its sample, this clone was seen a few times. The V gene is TRBV27, the J gene TRBJ1-5; 8 bases are shared with TRBD1. The germline gives CDR1 MNHEY, CDR2 SMNVEV (reference sequence). The CDR3 contains 14 residues. V dropped 3 bases and J dropped 7; count of bases not matched to a gene: 5. CDR3 nucleotides: TGTGCCAGCAGTTTCAGGGGGCGTCGGCAGCCCCAGCATTTT. Protein: CASSFRGRRQPQHF.

DNA of the CDR3: TGTGCCAGCAGCCCCTGGGGGGGAAGGGGTGAAGGCTACACCTTC. Protein sequence: CASSPWGGRGEGYTF. The chain carries TRBV6-5 and TRBJ1-2, with a weak D call TRBD1 (5 bases). With 6 bases removed from V and 8 bases from J, the gap between germline ends came to 22 bases. This CDR3 has 15 amino acids. Germline assignment: CDR1 MNHEY and CDR2 SVGAGI.

This clone showed up just a few times. The rearrangement uses TRBV28 and TRBJ1-2; tentative D call: TRBD1 (6 bases). This CDR3 comprises 15 residues. The V gene's germline CDR1 is MDHEN and CDR2 SYDVKM. The germline V and J ends were trimmed by 3 bases and 4 bases, with 15 bases remaining between them. The CDR3 here is CASSLGQGNTYGYTF. For the CDR3, the DNA is TGTGCCAGCAGTTTGGGGCAGGGGAACACCTATGGCTACACCTTC.

This clone occurred a few times. The rearrangement uses TRBV15 and TRBJ2-7, with TRBD2 identical over 7 bases. Trimming removed 1 base from V and 3 bases from J; junction bases left unmatched: 6. CDR3 length: 15 amino acids. CDR1 and CDR2 from the germline V gene are LNHNV and YYDKDF (reference sequence). The CDR3 region has the DNA TGTGCCACCAGCAGAGGCGGGGGAGGTTTCTACGAGCAGTACGTC. It is translated as CATSRGGGGFYEQYV.

This clone came up a few times. The chain uses TRBV28 and TRBJ2-7; 9 nucleotides agree with TRBD1. Germline V gene sequence: CDR1 MDHEN, CDR2 SYDVKM. After removal of 7 bases from V and 4 bases from J, the junction contained 5 bases not matched to a gene. The CDR3 contains 13 residues. CDR3 in amino acids: CASNIGQGYEQYF. The CDR3 nucleotides are TGTGCCAGCAACATCGGACAGGGGTACGAGCAGTACTTC. Full variable domain (rest looked up from reference TRBV28 and TRBJ2-7): DVKVTQSSRYLVKRTGEKVFLECVQDMDHENMFWYRQDPGLGLRLIYFSYDVKMKEKGDIPEGYSVSREKKERFSLILESASTNQTSMYLCASNIGQGYEQYFGPGTRLTVT.

This clone occurred a few times. The chain recombines TRBV27 with TRBJ1-6; 7 bases fit TRBD1. Germline CDR1 is MNHEY and CDR2 is SMNVEV (reference sequence). This CDR3 contains 17 residues. After removal of 5 bases from V and 0 bases from J, the junction contained 7 bases not matched to a gene. CDR3 in DNA: TGTGCCAGCAGTCCCCGACAGGGCCTCTCCTATAATTCACCCCTCCACTTT. Its translation: CASSPRQGLSYNSPLHF.

This clone was observed a few times. The chain links TRBV5-4 to TRBJ1-1; 10 positions agree with TRBD1. V was clipped by 4 bases and J by 6 bases; unmatched bases: 12. CDR1 and CDR2 (germline): SGHNT, YYREEE (reference sequence). This CDR3 region has 16 residues. CDR3 sequence (DNA): TGTGCCAGCAGCCCGGGACAGGGGACCCCCGGGCCTGAAGCTTTCTTT. Translated, it gives CASSPGQGTPGPEAFF.

This chain uses TRBV5-4 with TRBJ2-3, with 9 bases matching TRBD1. The CDR3 is 16 amino acids. Trimming removed 4 bases from V and 5 bases from J; junction bases left unmatched: 11. Germline V gene data show CDR1 as SGHNT and CDR2 as YYREEE (reference sequence). The CDR3 region has the DNA TGTGCCAGCAGCGGAAATCGGGGACAGGGTCGAGATACGCAGTATTTT. Its translation is CASSGNRGQGRDTQYF.

This chain joins TRBV4-1 and TRBJ2-7; D is unresolved. Trimming took 0 bases from V and 0 from J, leaving 6 bases between them. CDR3 length: 14 amino acids. Germline lookup yields CDR1 MGHRA and CDR2 YSYEKL. The CDR3 DNA reads TGCGCCAGCAGCCAAGACGGTTACTCCTACGAGCAGTACTTC. Amino acid sequence: CASSQDGYSYEQYF.

V is TRBV13 and J is TRBJ2-3; D may be TRBD2 (6 bases). V was pared by 5 bases and J by 2 bases, with 8 bases between. The CDR3 loop spans 13 amino acids. In germline, CDR1 is PRHDT, CDR2 FYEKMQ (reference sequence). DNA of the CDR3: TGTGCCAGCAGCGGGGACTTCACAGATACGCAGTATTTT. Protein product: CASSGDFTDTQYF.

This clone was detected only a few times. The chain uses TRBV29-1 and TRBJ1-1, with TRBD1 matching over 9 bases. The germline CDR1 and CDR2 sequences are SQVTM and ANQGSEA. The length of the CDR3 is 13 residues. V was clipped by 4 bases and J by 5 bases; unmatched bases: 5. The CDR3 bases are TGCAGCGTTGTCACAGGGGGCAATACTGAAGCTTTCTTT. This translates into CSVVTGGNTEAFF.

This clone was found a few times. J is TRBJ1-4 and V is TRBV19; D uncertain. V was pared by 2 bases and J by 11 bases, with 9 bases between. The CDR3 length is 12 residues. Germline V CDR1 and CDR2: LNHDA, SQIVND (reference sequence). The CDR3 bases are TGTGCCAGTAGTATAAGCCCGGGTAAACTGTTTTTT. Translating gives CASSISPGKLFF.

This clone was seen just once. The gene calls are TRBV19 and TRBJ2-3; D ambiguous. Per the germline V gene, CDR1 is LNHDA and CDR2 is SQIVND (reference sequence). V lost 1 base to trimming and J lost 6 bases, with 11 bases between them. This CDR3 has 14 amino acids. The CDR3 DNA sequence: TGTGCCAGTAGTATAGCGGGTGTCGCCGATACGCAGTATTTT. Translation: CASSIAGVADTQYF.

This clone was detected a few times. This chain connects TRBV7-8 to TRBJ1-3; D might be TRBD1 (5 bases). Trimming removed 5 bases from V and 0 bases from J, with 11 bases in between. From germline, CDR1 is SGHVS and CDR2 FQNEAQ. CDR3 length: 15 amino acids. The CDR3 protein is CASSAGLHSGNTIYF. The CDR3 nucleotides are TGTGCCAGCAGCGCGGGGCTGCACTCTGGAAACACCATATATTTT.

V and J are TRBV5-1 and TRBJ2-3, with 12 bases identical to TRBD2. Per the germline V gene, CDR1 is SGHRS and CDR2 is YFSETQ. Trimming took 6 bases from V and 9 from J; bases not matched to a gene: 5. This CDR3 has 13 amino acids. CDR3 DNA sequence: TGCGCCAGCACCCTAGCGGGGGGGGTAACGCAGTATTTT. As protein: CASTLAGGVTQYF.

The chain is built from TRBV6-5 and TRBJ1-3; D is possibly TRBD1 (5 bases). Germline lookup yields CDR1 MNHEY and CDR2 SVGAGI. The CDR3 runs 13 residues. V shed 6 bases and J shed 3 bases, with 9 bases lying between them. The CDR3 is CASRDSYGNTIYF. In DNA, the CDR3 is TGTGCCAGCAGAGACAGCTATGGAAACACCATATATTTT.

This clone was seen a handful of times. J is TRBJ1-2 and V is TRBV19, with D perhaps TRBD1 (5 bases). The V and J ends lost 4 bases and 6 bases respectively, with 18 bases between them. This CDR3 has 15 amino acids. Germline lookup yields CDR1 LNHDA and CDR2 SQIVND (reference sequence). The CDR3 spells CASSTRPKGRDGYTF. In DNA form, the CDR3 reads TGTGCCAGTAGTACCCGACCGAAGGGGCGCGATGGCTACACCTTC.

This chain joins TRBV5-1 and TRBJ1-1; D is unresolved. The CDR3 runs 15 residues. Trimming took 4 bases from V and 3 from J, leaving 16 bases between them. CDR1 and CDR2 from the germline V gene are SGHRS and YFSETQ. The CDR3 protein is CASSPPGRVDTEAFF. The CDR3 bases are TGCGCCAGCAGCCCCCCCGGGAGGGTTGACACTGAAGCTTTCTTT.

This clone was recorded a few times. The CDR3 DNA is TGTGCCAGCAGCCAACAGGGGGCGAGCTATGGCTACACCTTC. It is translated as CASSQQGASYGYTF. The V gene is TRBV7-8, the J gene TRBJ1-2; 9 nucleotides match TRBD1. Unmatched junction bases numbered 5, after V lost 5 bases and J lost 4 bases. Looked up from germline, CDR1 is SGHVS and CDR2 is FQNEAQ. The CDR3 length is 14 residues.

This clone was seen a few times. The V gene is TRBV4-3, the J gene TRBJ1-6; no clear D. This CDR3 is 16 amino acids long. Germline values: CDR1 LGHNA, CDR2 YSLEER. The V end was cut by 0 bases, the J end by 10 bases, with 16 bases between. DNA of the CDR3: TGCGCCAGCAGCCAAGACGGTTTCTCGGGAGGGTCACCCCTCCACTTT. It translates to CASSQDGFSGGSPLHF.

The V call is TRBV6-6, the J call TRBJ1-1, with 8 positions matching TRBD1. V trimming: 5 bases; J trimming: 4 bases; junction bases outside the gene matches: 6. CDR3 length: 14 residues. The germline gives CDR1 MNHNY, CDR2 SVGAGI (reference sequence). CDR3 loop: CASSRHRGSTEAFF. The DNA for the CDR3 is TGTGCCAGCAGTCGCCACAGGGGGAGCACTGAAGCTTTCTTT.

This clone was seen a handful of times. This sequence joins TRBV2 and TRBJ2-2; D is possibly TRBD1 (6 bases). Looked up from germline, CDR1 is SNHLY and CDR2 is FYNNEI. The CDR3 length is 17 residues. Trimming pared 3 bases from V and 4 bases from J, leaving 18 bases between. The CDR3 sequence is CASSDLGHQTGTGELFF. CDR3 coding DNA: TGTGCCAGCAGTGACTTGGGACACCAAACGGGCACCGGGGAGCTGTTTTTT.

The chain has TRBV28 and TRBJ1-4; 10 bases map to TRBD1. J was trimmed by 6 bases and V by 5 bases; bases with no gene match: 9. In germline, CDR1 is MDHEN, CDR2 SYDVKM. This CDR3 region has 16 residues. CDR3 in amino acids: CASSLYGQGGHEKLFF. In nucleotides, the CDR3 is TGTGCCAGCAGTCTCTACGGACAGGGGGGACATGAAAAACTGTTTTTT.

This clone was seen a handful of times. The chain is built from TRBV11-3 and TRBJ2-7; 9 bases are shared with TRBD2. V trimming: 4 bases; J trimming: 7 bases; junction bases outside the gene matches: 8. CDR1 SGHNT and CDR2 YENEEA come from the germline V gene. CDR3 length: 14 amino acids. The CDR3 coding sequence is TGTGCCAGCAGCTCGTGGCGGGGGGGAAAGGAGCAGTACTTC. This encodes CASSSWRGGKEQYF. The full variable domain, its missing parts supplied by reference TRBV11-3 and TRBJ2-7, is EAGVVQSPRYKIIEKKQPVAFWCNPISGHNTLYWYLQNLGQGPELLIRYENEEAVDDSQLPKDRFSAERLKGVDSTLKIQPAELGDSAVYLCASSSWRGGKEQYFGPGTRLTVT.

This clone appeared a few times. The rearrangement links TRBV4-3 to TRBJ2-3; TRBD2 aligns across 8 bases. Germline trimming cut 0 bases from V and 1 base from J; bases unmatched to any gene: 6. CDR1 is LGHNA, CDR2 YSLEER, per germline. The CDR3 spans 17 residues. The CDR3 is CASSQEGIAGRTDTQYF. The CDR3 bases are TGCGCCAGCAGCCAAGAAGGGATAGCGGGGCGCACAGATACGCAGTATTTT.